These 2 T cell receptor beta chains originate from one sample sequenced in a study of T cells in localized non-small cell lung cancer. Clones were read by immunoSEQ multiplex PCR, and TCRdb kept only the in-frame ones, dropping some. The data contain about 52,000 clones, about three quarters of them seen just once; the ten biggest clones take up about 4%. Sequenced here: PBMCs, sampled before any cancer treatment. The receptors originated from a woman aged 40-70 years with stage II lung adenocarcinoma.

This clone was counted a single time. The gene calls are TRBV29-1 and TRBJ2-1; D gene uncertain. Per germline, CDR1 SQVTM and CDR2 ANQGSEA. The CDR3 is 14 residues long. Trimming left V 4 bases short and J 7 bases short, with 17 bases between. The CDR3 DNA is TGCAGCGTTGCGGACGTCGTCGCTGATAATGAGCAGTTCTTC. Translation: CSVADVVADNEQFF.

V and J are TRBV5-8 and TRBJ1-4; D is unresolved. Trimming removed 5 bases at V and 3 bases at J, with 14 bases between. The CDR3 covers 15 residues. Germline values: CDR1 SGHTS, CDR2 YDEGEE. The CDR3 protein is CASSLNFAPNEKLFF. CDR3 DNA: TGTGCCAGCAGTTTAAACTTTGCACCTAATGAAAAACTGTTTTTT.